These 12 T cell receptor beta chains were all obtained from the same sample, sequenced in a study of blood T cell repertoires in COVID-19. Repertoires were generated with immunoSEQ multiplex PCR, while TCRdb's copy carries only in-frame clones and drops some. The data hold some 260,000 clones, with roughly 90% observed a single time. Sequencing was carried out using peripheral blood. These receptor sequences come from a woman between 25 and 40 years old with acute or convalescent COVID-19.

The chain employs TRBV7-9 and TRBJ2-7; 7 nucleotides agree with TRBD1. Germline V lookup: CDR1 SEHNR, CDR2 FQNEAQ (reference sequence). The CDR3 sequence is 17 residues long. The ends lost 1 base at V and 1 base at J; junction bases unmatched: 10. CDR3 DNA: TGTGCCAGCAGCTTAGGGCCCGACAGGGTCAGGTCCTACGAGCAGTACTTC. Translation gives CASSLGPDRVRSYEQYF.

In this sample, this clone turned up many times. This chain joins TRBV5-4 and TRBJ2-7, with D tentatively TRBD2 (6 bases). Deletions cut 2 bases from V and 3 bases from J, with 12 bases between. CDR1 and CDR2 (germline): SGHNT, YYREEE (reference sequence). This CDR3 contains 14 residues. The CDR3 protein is CASSLRGGNYEQYF. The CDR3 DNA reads TGTGCCAGCAGCTTACGGGGCGGGAACTACGAGCAGTACTTC.

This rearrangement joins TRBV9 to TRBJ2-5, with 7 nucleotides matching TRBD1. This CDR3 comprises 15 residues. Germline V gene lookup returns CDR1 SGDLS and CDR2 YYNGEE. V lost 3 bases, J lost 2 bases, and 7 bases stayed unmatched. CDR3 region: CASSAQGQRQETQYF. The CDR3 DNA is TGTGCCAGCAGCGCCCAGGGACAGAGACAAGAGACCCAGTACTTC.

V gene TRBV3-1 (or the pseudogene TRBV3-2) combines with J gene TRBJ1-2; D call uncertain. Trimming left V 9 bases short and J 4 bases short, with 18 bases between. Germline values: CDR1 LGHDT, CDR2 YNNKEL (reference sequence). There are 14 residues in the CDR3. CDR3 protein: CARTKTPDPYGYTF. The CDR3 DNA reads TGTGCCAGAACGAAGACACCTGACCCCTATGGCTACACCTTC.

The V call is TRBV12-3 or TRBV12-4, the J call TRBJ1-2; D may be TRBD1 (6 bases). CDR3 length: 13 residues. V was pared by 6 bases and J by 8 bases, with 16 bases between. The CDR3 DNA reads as TGTGCCAGCAGCCGGGACACCTCTATAGGCTACACCTTC. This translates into CASSRDTSIGYTF.

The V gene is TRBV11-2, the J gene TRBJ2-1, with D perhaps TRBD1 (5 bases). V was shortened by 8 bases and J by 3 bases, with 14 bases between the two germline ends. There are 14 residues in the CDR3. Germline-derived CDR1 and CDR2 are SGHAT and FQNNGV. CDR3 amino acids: CASEAGRIYNEQFF. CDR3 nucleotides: TGTGCCAGCGAAGCAGGGCGGATCTACAATGAGCAGTTCTTC.

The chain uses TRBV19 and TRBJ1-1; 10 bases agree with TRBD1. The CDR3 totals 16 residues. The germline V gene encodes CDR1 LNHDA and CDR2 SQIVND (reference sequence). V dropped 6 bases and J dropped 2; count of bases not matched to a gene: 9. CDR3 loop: CASRLGQGIINTEAFF. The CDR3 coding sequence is TGTGCCAGTAGGCTGGGACAGGGGATTATCAACACTGAAGCTTTCTTT.

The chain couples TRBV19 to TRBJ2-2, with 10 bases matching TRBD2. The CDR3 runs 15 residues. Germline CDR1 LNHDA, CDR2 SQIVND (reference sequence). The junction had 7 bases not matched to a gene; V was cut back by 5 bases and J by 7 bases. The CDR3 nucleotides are TGTGCCAGTAGTGCGCCTAGCGGGAGTATCGGGGAGCTGTTTTTT. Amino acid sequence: CASSAPSGSIGELFF.

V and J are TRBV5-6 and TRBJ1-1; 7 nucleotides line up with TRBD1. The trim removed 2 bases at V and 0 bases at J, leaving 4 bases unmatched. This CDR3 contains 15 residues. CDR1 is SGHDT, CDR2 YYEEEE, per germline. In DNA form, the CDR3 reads TGTGCCAGCAGCTTTGGGACAGTGATGAACACTGAAGCTTTCTTT. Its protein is CASSFGTVMNTEAFF.

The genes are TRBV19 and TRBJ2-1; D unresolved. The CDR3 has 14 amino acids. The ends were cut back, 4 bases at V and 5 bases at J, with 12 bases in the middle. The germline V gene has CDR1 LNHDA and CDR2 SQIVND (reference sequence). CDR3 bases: TGTGCCAGTAGTAGGGCAGCCAATCACAATGAGCAGTTCTTC. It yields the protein CASSRAANHNEQFF.

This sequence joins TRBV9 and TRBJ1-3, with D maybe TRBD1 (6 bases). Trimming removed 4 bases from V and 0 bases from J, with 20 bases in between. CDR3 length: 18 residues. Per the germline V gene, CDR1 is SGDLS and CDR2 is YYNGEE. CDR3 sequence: CASSPQGSRPLSGNTIYF. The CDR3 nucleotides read TGTGCCAGCAGCCCGCAGGGGTCCAGGCCACTCTCTGGAAACACCATATATTTT.

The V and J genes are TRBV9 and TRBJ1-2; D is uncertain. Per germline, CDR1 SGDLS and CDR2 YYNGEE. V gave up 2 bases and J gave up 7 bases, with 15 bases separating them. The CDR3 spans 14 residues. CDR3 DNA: TGTGCCAGCAGCGTGGCCTCCTGGGCCGGTGGCTACACCTTC. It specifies CASSVASWAGGYTF. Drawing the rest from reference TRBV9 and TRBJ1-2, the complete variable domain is DSGVTQTPKHLITATGQRVTLRCSPRSGDLSVYWYQQSLDQGLQFLIQYYNGEERAKGNILERFSAQQFPDLHSELNLSSLELGDSALYFCASSVASWAGGYTFGSGTRLTVV.